One and the same sample provided the 17 T cell receptor beta chains below, sequenced in a study of human T cells and chemical hapten exposure. Time point meaning: pre-sensitization, week 0. Treatment in this sample: therapeutic diphenylcyclopropenone sensitization with weekly scalp DPC. Each CDR3 protein is one row after TCRdb ran MiXCR on the RACE reads. The sample lists 250,000 to 300,000 distinct CDR3 sequences, roughly 7.4% occurring once. Source: whole blood, taken in connection with sensitization to the hapten diphenylcyclopropenone (DPC). All receptors come from a man between 18 and 29 years old with alopecia areata. Some clones in this sample may be carry-over from other donors' samples.

This clonotype has only a few counts. The V call is TRBV2, the J call TRBJ2-3; D is ambiguous. Germline V gene lookup returns CDR1 SNHLY and CDR2 FYNNEI. The CDR3 has 14 amino acids. V was trimmed by 4 bases and J by 0 bases, leaving 8 bases between them. CDR3 sequence (DNA): TGTGCCAGCAGTGGGATCCACAGCACAGATACGCAGTATTTT. Its translation is CASSGIHSTDTQYF.

This clonotype was seen a few times. The chain carries TRBV18 and TRBJ1-4, with a weak D call TRBD1 (5 bases). The CDR3 totals 13 residues. CDR1 is KGHSH and CDR2 is LQKENI in the germline V gene. Trimming shortened V by 2 bases and J by 8 bases, and 9 bases separated the two germline ends. Here the CDR3 reads CASSPNGGEKLFF. The CDR3, as DNA: TGTGCCAGCTCACCAAATGGGGGGGAAAAACTGTTTTTT.

Many counts were recorded for this clonotype. The chain uses TRBV7-6 and TRBJ2-2, with D perhaps given as TRBD1 or TRBD2 (5 bases each). Germline assignment: CDR1 SGHVS and CDR2 FNYEAQ. Trimming removed 5 bases from V and 3 bases from J, with 10 bases in between. CDR3 size: 14 residues. The CDR3 bases are TGTGCCAGCAGCCGGGACGGATACACCGGGGAGCTGTTTTTT. Amino acids: CASSRDGYTGELFF.

The V and J genes are TRBV7-8 and TRBJ1-6; D might be TRBD1 (5 bases). The V end was cut by 9 bases, the J end by 6 bases, with 15 bases between. Germline-derived CDR1 and CDR2 are SGHVS and FQNEAQ. There are 14 residues in the CDR3. For the CDR3, the DNA is TGTGCCAGTACCTCCCGAGACAGTAATTCACCCCTCCACTTT. This gives the protein CASTSRDSNSPLHF.

This chain uses TRBV11-2 with TRBJ1-1; 7 positions agree with TRBD1. The CDR3 has 13 residues. Per germline, CDR1 SGHAT and CDR2 FQNNGV. With V trimmed by 6 bases and J by 4 bases, 5 bases remained unmatched. In nucleotides, the CDR3 is TGTGCCAGCAGAACCGACAGGGCCACTGAAGCTTTCTTT. Encoded protein: CASRTDRATEAFF.

The chain has TRBV18 and TRBJ1-6; the D is unclear. Germline CDR1 and CDR2: KGHSH and LQKENI. V was trimmed by 4 bases and J by 12 bases, leaving 16 bases between them. The CDR3 covers 14 residues. The CDR3 loop is CASSLGSDSRPLHF. The CDR3 DNA follows: TGTGCCAGCTCACTAGGATCGGACTCAAGACCCCTCCACTTT.

The J gene is TRBJ1-2, the V gene TRBV12-3 or TRBV12-4; 7 bases map to TRBD1. Trimming took 7 bases from V and 8 from J; bases not matched to a gene: 10. The CDR3 has 13 amino acids. The CDR3 nucleotides read TGTGCCAGCATCCGGACAGGCGATACCGGCTACACCTTC. Encoded protein: CASIRTGDTGYTF.

J is TRBJ1-2 and V is TRBV4-3; no firm D call. The V and J ends lost 1 base and 1 base respectively, with 10 bases between them. The CDR3 runs 15 residues. Germline V gene sequence: CDR1 LGHNA, CDR2 YSLEER. CDR3 DNA: TGCGCCAGCAGCCAAGCGCGCAGGTTTAACTATGGCTACACCTTC. Its translation: CASSQARRFNYGYTF.

The chain joins TRBV27 to TRBJ2-2; TRBD1 agrees at 8 bases. The CDR3 has 17 amino acids. Germline trimming cut 5 bases from V and 3 bases from J; bases unmatched to any gene: 11. The germline CDR1 and CDR2 sequences are MNHEY and SMNVEV (reference sequence). The CDR3 reads CASSPRGQGTDTGELFF. CDR3 DNA sequence: TGTGCCAGCAGTCCCAGAGGACAGGGAACGGACACCGGGGAGCTGTTTTTT.

The chain is built from TRBV24-1 and TRBJ1-5, with 12 bases that match TRBD1. The germline gives CDR1 KGHDR, CDR2 SFDVKD. This CDR3 region has 16 residues. V dropped 4 bases and J dropped 7; count of bases not matched to a gene: 7. CDR3 DNA sequence: TGTGCCACCAGTGAGTCCGGGACAGGGGGCAGGCAGCCCCAGCATTTT. It specifies CATSESGTGGRQPQHF.

This clonotype has only a few counts. The J gene is TRBJ1-5, the V gene TRBV20-1; 8 bases map to TRBD1. V dropped 5 bases and J dropped 5; count of bases not matched to a gene: 5. The CDR3 consists of 13 residues. Looked up from germline, CDR1 is DFQATT and CDR2 is SNEGSKA (reference sequence). The chain's CDR3 is CSAPGQGYQPQHF. DNA for the CDR3: TGCAGTGCTCCCGGACAGGGATATCAGCCCCAGCATTTT.

The chain links TRBV7-2 to TRBJ1-1; D ambiguous. CDR3 length: 13 amino acids. The germline V gene has CDR1 SGHTA and CDR2 FQGNSA. V was shortened by 0 bases and J by 5 bases, with 7 bases between the two germline ends. The CDR3 coding sequence is TGTGCCAGCAGCTTAGCGATGAGAACTGAAGCTTTCTTT. It specifies CASSLAMRTEAFF.

This clonotype appeared a few times. This chain connects TRBV11-1 to TRBJ1-6, with a tentative D call TRBD1 (5 bases). The CDR3 extends over 14 amino acids. The germline gives CDR1 SGHAT, CDR2 FQDESV (reference sequence). V was pared by 6 bases and J by 6 bases, with 12 bases between. CDR3 protein: CASSSDRSNSPLHF. The CDR3 region has the DNA TGTGCCAGCAGTTCCGACAGAAGTAATTCACCCCTCCACTTT. Complete variable domain (other parts from reference TRBV11-1 and TRBJ1-6): EAEVAQSPRYKITEKSQAVAFWCDPISGHATLYWYRQILGQGPELLVQFQDESVVDDSQLPKDRFSAERLKGVDSTLKIQPAELGDSAMYLCASSSDRSNSPLHFGNGTRLTVT.

Ten or more counts support this clonotype. CDR3: CASSQDNYNEQFF. The CDR3 DNA follows: TGCGCCAGCAGCCAAGATAACTACAATGAGCAGTTCTTC. The chain uses TRBV4-1 and TRBJ2-1; D is undetermined. V shed 0 bases and J shed 3 bases, with 3 bases lying between them. This CDR3 has 13 amino acids. Germline V gene data show CDR1 as MGHRA and CDR2 as YSYEKL.

There are a few counts of this clonotype. The chain is built from TRBV7-9 and TRBJ2-7; 9 positions agree with TRBD1. Losses at the gene ends were 4 bases for V and 8 bases for J; bases not matched to a gene: 9. CDR1 and CDR2 from the germline V gene are SEHNR and FQNEAQ (reference sequence). CDR3 length equals 14 residues. The CDR3 loop is CASSSPGQGHKQYF. DNA for the CDR3: TGTGCCAGCAGCTCGCCGGGACAGGGTCATAAGCAGTACTTC.

This clonotype was observed a handful of times. The chain couples TRBV28 to TRBJ1-1; D ambiguous. The CDR3 has 14 residues. The germline gives CDR1 MDHEN, CDR2 SYDVKM. V shed 4 bases and J shed 0 bases, with 9 bases lying between them. CDR3 amino acids: CASSSRLMNTEAFF. The CDR3 nucleotides are TGTGCCAGCAGTTCTCGCCTTATGAACACTGAAGCTTTCTTT.

This chain links TRBV6-6 with TRBJ2-7; 9 nucleotides align to TRBD1. Losses at the gene ends were 0 bases for V and 2 bases for J; bases not matched to a gene: 2. The CDR3 length is 15 residues. Germline V lookup: CDR1 MNHNY, CDR2 SVGAGI (reference sequence). In DNA form, the CDR3 reads TGTGCCAGCAGTTACTCCGGGACAGGGCCCTACGAGCAGTACTTC. It encodes CASSYSGTGPYEQYF.